This record covers a single T cell receptor (beta chain). What it recognizes is unknown. From RNA transcripts, TCR beta CDR3 regions were amplified. First-round RT-PCR with HTBI primers amplified the TCR CDR3 region. TCRdb recomputed calls from the multiplex PCR reads with MiXCR, one row per CDR3 protein. The sample includes over 500,000 distinct CDR3 sequences, roughly 45% seen only once; the top ten take 44%. This record belongs to a study of T cells in Graves' hyperthyroidism and ophthalmopathy. Points from the study as a whole: Most expanded thyroid clonotypes above 0.001 recurred in blood.

Germline V gene data show CDR1 as SQVTM and CDR2 as ANQGSEA. This CDR3 is built from 12 residues. Trimming stripped 3 bases from V and 5 bases from J, with 10 bases between. The chain uses TRBV29-1 and TRBJ2-5; unclear D gene. The sequence came from an adult woman with Graves' disease, either hyperthyroidism or ophthalmopathy (not recorded which). The sample consisted of peripheral blood or thyroid tissue (not recorded which). CDR3: CSVDNGGETQYF. The CDR3 nucleotides are TGCAGCGTTGATAATGGTGGGGAGACCCAGTACTTC.